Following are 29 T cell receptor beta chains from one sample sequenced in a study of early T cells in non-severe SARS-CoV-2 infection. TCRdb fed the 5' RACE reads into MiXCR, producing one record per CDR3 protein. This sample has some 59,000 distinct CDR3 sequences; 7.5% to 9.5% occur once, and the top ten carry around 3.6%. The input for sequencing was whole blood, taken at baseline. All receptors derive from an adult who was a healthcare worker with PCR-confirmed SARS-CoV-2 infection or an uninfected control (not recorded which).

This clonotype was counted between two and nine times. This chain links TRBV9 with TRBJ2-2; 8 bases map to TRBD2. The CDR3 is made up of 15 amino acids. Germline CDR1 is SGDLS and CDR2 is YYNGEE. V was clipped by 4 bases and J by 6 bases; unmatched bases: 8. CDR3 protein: CASSPRAGVAGELFF. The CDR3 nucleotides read TGTGCCAGCAGCCCCCGAGCGGGGGTGGCCGGGGAGCTGTTTTTT.

The chain's CDR3 is CSATQGERSEQYF. CDR3 coding DNA: TGCAGTGCGACACAGGGGGAACGCAGCGAGCAGTACTTC. V and J are TRBV20-1 and TRBJ2-7, with TRBD1 matching 8 bases. This CDR3 is built from 13 residues. CDR1 and CDR2 from the germline V gene are DFQATT and SNEGSKA (reference sequence). V lost 6 bases to trimming and J lost 6 bases; unmatched junction nucleotides: 10.

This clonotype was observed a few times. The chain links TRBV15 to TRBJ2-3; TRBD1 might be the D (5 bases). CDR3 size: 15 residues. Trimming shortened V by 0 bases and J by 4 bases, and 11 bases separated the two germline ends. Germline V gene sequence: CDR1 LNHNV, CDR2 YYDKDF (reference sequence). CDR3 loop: CATSRDRQGADTQYF. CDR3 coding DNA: TGTGCCACCAGCAGAGATCGTCAGGGCGCAGATACGCAGTATTTT. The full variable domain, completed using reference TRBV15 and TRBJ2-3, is DAMVIQNPRYQVTQFGKPVTLSCSQTLNHNVMYWYQQKSSQAPKLLFHYYDKDFNNEADTPDNFQSRRPNTSFCFLDIRSPGLGDTAMYLCATSRDRQGADTQYFGPGTRLTVL.

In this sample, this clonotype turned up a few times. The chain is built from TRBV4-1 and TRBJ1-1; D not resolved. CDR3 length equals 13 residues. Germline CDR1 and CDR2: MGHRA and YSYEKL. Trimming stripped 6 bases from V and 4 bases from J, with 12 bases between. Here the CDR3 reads CASRGEESTEAFF. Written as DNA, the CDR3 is TGCGCCAGCAGAGGTGAGGAGAGCACTGAAGCTTTCTTT.

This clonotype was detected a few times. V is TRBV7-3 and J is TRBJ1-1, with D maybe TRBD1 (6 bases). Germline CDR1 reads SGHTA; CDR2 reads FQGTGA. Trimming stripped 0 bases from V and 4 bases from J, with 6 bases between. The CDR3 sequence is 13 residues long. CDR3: CASSLTRGTEAFF. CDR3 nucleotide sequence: TGTGCCAGCAGCTTAACCAGGGGCACTGAAGCTTTCTTT.

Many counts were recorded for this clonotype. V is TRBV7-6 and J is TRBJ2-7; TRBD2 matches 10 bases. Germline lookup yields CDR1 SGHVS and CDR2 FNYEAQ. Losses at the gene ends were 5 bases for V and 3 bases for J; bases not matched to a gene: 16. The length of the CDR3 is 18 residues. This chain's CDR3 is CASSPRGKWRTSGYEQYF. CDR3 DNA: TGTGCCAGCAGCCCCAGAGGTAAATGGAGGACTAGCGGCTACGAGCAGTACTTC.

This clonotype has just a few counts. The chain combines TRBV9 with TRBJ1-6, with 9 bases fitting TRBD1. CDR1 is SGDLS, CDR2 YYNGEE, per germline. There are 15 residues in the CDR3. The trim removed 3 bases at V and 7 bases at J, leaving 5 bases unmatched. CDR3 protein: CASSAGQGKNSPLHF. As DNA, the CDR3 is TGTGCCAGCAGCGCCGGACAGGGGAAGAATTCACCCCTCCACTTT.

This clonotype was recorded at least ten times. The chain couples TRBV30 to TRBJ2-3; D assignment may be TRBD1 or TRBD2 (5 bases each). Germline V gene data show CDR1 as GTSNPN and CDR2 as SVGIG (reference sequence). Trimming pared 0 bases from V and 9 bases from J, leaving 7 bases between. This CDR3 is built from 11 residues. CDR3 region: CAWSVRETQYF. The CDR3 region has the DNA TGTGCCTGGAGTGTCAGGGAGACGCAGTATTTT.

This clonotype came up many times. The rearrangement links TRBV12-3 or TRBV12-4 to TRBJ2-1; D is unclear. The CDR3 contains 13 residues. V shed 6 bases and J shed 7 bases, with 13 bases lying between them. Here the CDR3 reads CASSQNRWNEQFF. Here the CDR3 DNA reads TGTGCCAGCAGCCAAAATCGGTGGAATGAGCAGTTCTTC.

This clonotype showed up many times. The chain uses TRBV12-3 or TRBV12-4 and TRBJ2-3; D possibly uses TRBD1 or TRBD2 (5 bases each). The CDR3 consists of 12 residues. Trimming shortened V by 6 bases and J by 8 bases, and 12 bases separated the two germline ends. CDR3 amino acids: CASRGRIGTQYF. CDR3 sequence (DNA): TGTGCCAGCAGGGGACGGATCGGTACGCAGTATTTT.

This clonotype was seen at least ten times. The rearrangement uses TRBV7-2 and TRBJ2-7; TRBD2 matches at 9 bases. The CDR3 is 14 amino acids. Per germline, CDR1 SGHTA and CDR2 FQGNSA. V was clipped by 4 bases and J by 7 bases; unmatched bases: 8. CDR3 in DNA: TGTGCCAGCAGCTCAGGCTCTAGCGGGGCAGAGCAGTACTTC. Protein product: CASSSGSSGAEQYF.

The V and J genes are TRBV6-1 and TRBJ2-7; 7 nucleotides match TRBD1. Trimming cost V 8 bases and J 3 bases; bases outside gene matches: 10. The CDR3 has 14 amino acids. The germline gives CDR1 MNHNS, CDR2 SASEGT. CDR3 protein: CASFQPGQIYEQYF. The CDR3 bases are TGTGCCAGCTTTCAACCGGGACAGATCTACGAGCAGTACTTC.

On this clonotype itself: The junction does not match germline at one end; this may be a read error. CDR3 residues: CASSLNRDKSPLHF. In nucleotides, the CDR3 is TGTGCCAGCAGTTTAAACAGGGATAAATCACCCCTCCACTTT. The rearrangement links TRBV27 to TRBJ1-6; D may be TRBD1 (6 bases). Germline CDR1 MNHEY, CDR2 SMNVEV (reference sequence). This CDR3 has 14 amino acids.

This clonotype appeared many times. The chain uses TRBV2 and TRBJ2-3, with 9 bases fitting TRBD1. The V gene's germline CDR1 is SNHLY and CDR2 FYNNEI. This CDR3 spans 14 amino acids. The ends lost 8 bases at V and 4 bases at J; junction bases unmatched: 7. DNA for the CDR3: TGTGCCAGCGCGGACAGGGGTTTCGCAGATACGCAGTATTTT. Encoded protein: CASADRGFADTQYF. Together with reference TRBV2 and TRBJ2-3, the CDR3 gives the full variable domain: EPEVTQTPSHQVTQMGQEVILRCVPISNHLYFYWYRQILGQKVEFLVSFYNNEISEKSEIFDDQFSVERPDGSNFTLKIRSTKLEDSAMYFCASADRGFADTQYFGPGTRLTVL.

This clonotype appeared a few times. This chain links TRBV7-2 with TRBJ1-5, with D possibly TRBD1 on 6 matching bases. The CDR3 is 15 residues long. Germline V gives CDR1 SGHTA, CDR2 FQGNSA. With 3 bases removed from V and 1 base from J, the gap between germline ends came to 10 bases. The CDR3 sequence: CASSFTGLSNQPQHF. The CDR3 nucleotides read TGTGCCAGCAGCTTTACAGGGCTGAGCAATCAGCCCCAGCATTTT.

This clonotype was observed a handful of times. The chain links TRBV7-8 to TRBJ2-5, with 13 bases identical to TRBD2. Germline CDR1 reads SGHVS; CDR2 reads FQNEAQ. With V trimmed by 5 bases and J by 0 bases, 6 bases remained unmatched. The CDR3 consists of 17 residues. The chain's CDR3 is CASSPGTSGTYQETQYF. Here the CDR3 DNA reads TGTGCCAGCAGCCCCGGGACTAGCGGGACGTACCAAGAGACCCAGTACTTC.

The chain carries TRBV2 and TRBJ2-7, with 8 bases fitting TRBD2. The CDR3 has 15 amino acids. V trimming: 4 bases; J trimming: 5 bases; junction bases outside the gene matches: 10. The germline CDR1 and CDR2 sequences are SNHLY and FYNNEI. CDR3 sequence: CASSGQSGSTHEQYF. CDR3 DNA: TGTGCCAGCAGTGGGCAGAGCGGGAGTACCCACGAGCAGTACTTC.

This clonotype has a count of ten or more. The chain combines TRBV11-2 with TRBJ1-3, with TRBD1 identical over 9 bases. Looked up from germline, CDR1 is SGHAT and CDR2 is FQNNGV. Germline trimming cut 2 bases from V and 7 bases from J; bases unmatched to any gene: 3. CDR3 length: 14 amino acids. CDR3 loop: CASSLIQGANTIYF. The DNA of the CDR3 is TGTGCCAGCAGCTTAATACAGGGGGCCAACACCATATATTTT.

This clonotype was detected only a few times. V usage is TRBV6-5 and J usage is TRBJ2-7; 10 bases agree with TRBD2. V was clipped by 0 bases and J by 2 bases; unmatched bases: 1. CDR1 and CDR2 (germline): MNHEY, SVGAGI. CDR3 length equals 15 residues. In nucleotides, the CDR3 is TGTGCCAGCAGTTACTCACTAGCGGGGACCTACGAGCAGTACTTC. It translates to CASSYSLAGTYEQYF.

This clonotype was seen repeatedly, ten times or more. Written as DNA, the CDR3 is TGTGCCAGCAGCGCTGCAGGGGGGTACGAGCAGTACTTC. This encodes CASSAAGGYEQYF. The chain has TRBV7-3 and TRBJ2-7, with D possibly being TRBD1 (7 bases). Germline V gene sequence: CDR1 SGHTA, CDR2 FQGTGA. V shed 5 bases and J shed 4 bases, with 12 bases lying between them. There are 13 residues in the CDR3.

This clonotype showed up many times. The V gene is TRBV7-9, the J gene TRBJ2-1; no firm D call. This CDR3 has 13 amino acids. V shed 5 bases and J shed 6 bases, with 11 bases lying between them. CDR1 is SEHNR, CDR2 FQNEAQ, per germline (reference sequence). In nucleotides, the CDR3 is TGTGCCAGCAGCATACCTCGGGTCAATGAGCAGTTCTTC. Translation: CASSIPRVNEQFF.

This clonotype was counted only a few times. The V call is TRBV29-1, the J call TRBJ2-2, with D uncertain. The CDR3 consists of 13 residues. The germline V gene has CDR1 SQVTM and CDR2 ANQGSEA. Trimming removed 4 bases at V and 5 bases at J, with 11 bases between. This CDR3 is CSVAGLGTGELFF. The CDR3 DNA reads TGCAGCGTTGCAGGCCTGGGGACCGGGGAGCTGTTTTTT.

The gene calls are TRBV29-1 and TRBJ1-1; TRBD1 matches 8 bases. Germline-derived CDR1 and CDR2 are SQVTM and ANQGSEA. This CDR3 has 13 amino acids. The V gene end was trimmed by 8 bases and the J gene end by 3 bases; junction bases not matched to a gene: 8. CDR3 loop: CSPRDRQDTEAFF. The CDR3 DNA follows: TGCAGCCCCCGGGACAGGCAGGACACTGAAGCTTTCTTT.

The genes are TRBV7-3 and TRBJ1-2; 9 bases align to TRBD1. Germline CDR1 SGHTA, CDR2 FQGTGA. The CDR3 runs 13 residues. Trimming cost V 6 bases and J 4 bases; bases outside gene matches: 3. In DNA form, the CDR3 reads TGTGCCAGCAGTTCGGGACAGGGCTATGGCTACACCTTC. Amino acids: CASSSGQGYGYTF.

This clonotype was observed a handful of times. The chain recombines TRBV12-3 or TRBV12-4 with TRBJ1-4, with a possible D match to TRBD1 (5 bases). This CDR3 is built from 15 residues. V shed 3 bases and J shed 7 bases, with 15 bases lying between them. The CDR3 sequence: CASSFRSLRGEKLFF. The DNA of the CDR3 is TGTGCCAGCAGTTTTCGGAGCCTTAGGGGTGAAAAACTGTTTTTT.

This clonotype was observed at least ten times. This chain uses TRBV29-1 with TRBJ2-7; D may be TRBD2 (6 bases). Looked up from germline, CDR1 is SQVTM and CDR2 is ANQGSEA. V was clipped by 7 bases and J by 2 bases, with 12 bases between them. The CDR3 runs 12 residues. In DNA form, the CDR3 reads TGCAGCGCCCTTAGCGGAACCTACGAGCAGTACTTC. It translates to CSALSGTYEQYF.

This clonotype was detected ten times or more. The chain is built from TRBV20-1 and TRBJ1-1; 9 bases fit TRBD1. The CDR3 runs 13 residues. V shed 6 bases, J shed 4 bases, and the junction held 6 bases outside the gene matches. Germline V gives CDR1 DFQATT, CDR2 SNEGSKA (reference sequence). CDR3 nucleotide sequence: TGCAGTGCGCGCGGGACAGGGATCACTGAAGCTTTCTTT. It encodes CSARGTGITEAFF.

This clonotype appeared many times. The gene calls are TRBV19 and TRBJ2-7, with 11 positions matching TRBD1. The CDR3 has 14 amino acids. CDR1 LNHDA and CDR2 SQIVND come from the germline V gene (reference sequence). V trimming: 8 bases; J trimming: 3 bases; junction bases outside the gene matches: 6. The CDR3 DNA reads TGTGCCAGTTCACCTGGGACAGGGGGCTACGAGCAGTACTTC. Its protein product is CASSPGTGGYEQYF.

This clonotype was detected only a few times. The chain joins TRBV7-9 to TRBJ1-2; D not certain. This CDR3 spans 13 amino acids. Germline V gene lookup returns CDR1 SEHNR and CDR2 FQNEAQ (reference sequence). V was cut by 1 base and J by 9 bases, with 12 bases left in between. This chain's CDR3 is CASSLVMGGSYTF. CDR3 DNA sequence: TGTGCCAGCAGCTTAGTGATGGGCGGGAGCTACACCTTC. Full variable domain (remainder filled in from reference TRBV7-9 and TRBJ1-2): DTGVSQNPRHKITKRGQNVTFRCDPISEHNRLYWYRQTLGQGPEFLTYFQNEAQLEKSRLLSDRFSAERPKGSFSTLEIQRTEQGDSAMYLCASSLVMGGSYTFGSGTRLTVV.